The clone carrying this TCR beta chain is termed medium-sized (0.01 to 0.1%). Its antigen remains unidentified. There are 14 residues in the CDR3. Germline V lookup: CDR1 KGHSH, CDR2 LQKENI. V dropped 3 bases and J dropped 7 bases, with 12 bases sitting between them. Sequencing was performed with immunoSEQ multiplex PCR; in TCRdb, only in-frame clones are kept and a portion is missing. The sample shows 80,000 to 100,000 clones, around four fifths of them seen only once. This sample is part of a study of graft-versus-host responses after intestinal transplantation. On the study more broadly: Transplants were multivisceral, liver-intestinal, or isolated intestinal. Anti-thymocyte globulin served as induction for all recipients, who then took tacrolimus and steroids for approximately three years.

The study's findings and limits: The recipient marrow held GvH clones, and some of them showed up first in ileum or blood. When patients had graft-donor T cell macrochimerism, their allografts held high graft-versus-host to host-versus-graft clonal ratios.

The receptor was isolated from a human donor who received an intestinal transplant. Sequenced here: unstimulated CD8+ T cells sorted from spleen or lymph node cells, sampled before intestinal transplant. The rearrangement joins TRBV18 to TRBJ2-2, with a tentative D call TRBD2 (6 bases). CDR3: CASSPTGGSGELFF. The CDR3 DNA is TGTGCCAGCTCACCGACCGGGGGAAGCGGGGAGCTGTTTTTT.